Presented here are 17 T cell receptor beta chains from one specimen sequenced in a study of T cell responses to AZD1222 COVID-19 vaccine. The assay was immunoSEQ multiplex PCR, and TCRdb's table has in-frame clones only and misses some. The sample contains 100,000 to 150,000 clones, around 83% of which appear only once. The material sequenced was peripheral blood, taken on day 0 of AZD1222 vaccination. All receptors come from an adult in good health.

CDR3: CAISDLDRVGNQPQHF. CDR3 DNA sequence: TGTGCCATCAGTGACTTGGACAGGGTTGGCAATCAGCCCCAGCATTTT. The chain has TRBV10-3 and TRBJ1-5; 8 bases map to TRBD1. The length of the CDR3 is 16 residues. With V trimmed by 3 bases and J by 2 bases, 6 bases remained unmatched. Germline-derived CDR1 and CDR2 are ENHRY and SYGVKD.

This chain connects TRBV7-9 to TRBJ1-1; tentative D call: TRBD1 (5 bases). Between the trimmed V and J ends, which lost 5 bases and 1 base, there was a span of 8 bases. CDR1 is SEHNR, CDR2 FQNEAQ, per germline (reference sequence). This CDR3 is 13 amino acids long. The CDR3, as DNA: TGTGCCAGCAGCCTGACAGAGAACACTGAAGCTTTCTTT. This gives the protein CASSLTENTEAFF.

The CDR3 region has the DNA TGTGCCAGTAGTTGGCAGCGAAACACTGAAGCTTTCTTT. Protein: CASSWQRNTEAFF. The chain recombines TRBV19 with TRBJ1-1, with no clear D. CDR3 length equals 13 residues. Germline-derived CDR1 and CDR2 are LNHDA and SQIVND (reference sequence). Deletions cut 5 bases from V and 2 bases from J, with 9 bases between.

Concerning this clone itself: At one end the junction does not follow the germline gene, possibly because of a read error. The chain recombines TRBV25-1 with TRBJ1-2, with D tentatively TRBD1 (5 bases). CDR1 is MGHDK, CDR2 SYGVNS, per germline. The CDR3 covers 11 residues. This chain's CDR3 is CASSDRDGNTF. The CDR3 bases are TGTGCCAGCAGTGACAGGGATGGCAACACCTTC.

The rearrangement joins TRBV6-1 to TRBJ2-3; 9 bases agree with TRBD1. The germline V gene has CDR1 MNHNS and CDR2 SASEGT. Trimming cost V 3 bases and J 0 bases; bases outside gene matches: 7. This CDR3 has 17 amino acids. CDR3 sequence: CASSDIWDRVSTDTQYF. The CDR3 DNA reads TGTGCCAGCAGTGATATTTGGGACAGGGTTAGCACAGATACGCAGTATTTT.

The chain joins TRBV6-1 to TRBJ2-7; D might be TRBD2 (5 bases). With 2 bases removed from V and 2 bases from J, the gap between germline ends came to 34 bases. The CDR3 spans 22 residues. CDR1 MNHNS and CDR2 SASEGT come from the germline V gene. DNA of the CDR3: TGTGCCAGCAGTGAATTCTCTGGGTGGGCGTATCTCTCCCAGGACTCAACCTACGAGCAGTACTTC. Translated, it gives CASSEFSGWAYLSQDSTYEQYF.

The genes are TRBV19 and TRBJ2-5, with 8 bases that match TRBD1. Germline CDR1 reads LNHDA; CDR2 reads SQIVND (reference sequence). CDR3 size: 14 residues. V shed 4 bases and J 5 bases; nucleotides not matched to a gene: 6. This CDR3 is CASSKGRGRETQYF. The CDR3 DNA reads TGTGCCAGTAGTAAGGGCAGGGGGCGGGAGACCCAGTACTTC. Based on the CDR3 plus reference TRBV19 and TRBJ2-5, the full variable domain is DGGITQSPKYLFRKEGQNVTLSCEQNLNHDAMYWYRQDPGQGLRLIYYSQIVNDFQKGDIAEGYSVSREKKESFPLTVTSAQKNPTAFYLCASSKGRGRETQYFGPGTRLLVL.

The chain joins TRBV28 to TRBJ1-4; maybe TRBD1 (6 bases). V was clipped by 3 bases and J by 3 bases, with 11 bases between them. Germline assignment: CDR1 MDHEN and CDR2 SYDVKM. CDR3 size: 15 residues. Here the CDR3 DNA reads TGTGCCAGCAGTTTGCCGACAGGTCCTAATGAAAAACTGTTTTTT. Translation: CASSLPTGPNEKLFF.

The genes are TRBV7-9 and TRBJ1-6; D remains ambiguous. This CDR3 is 14 amino acids long. Germline V gives CDR1 SEHNR, CDR2 FQNEAQ (reference sequence). Trimming cost V 1 base and J 4 bases, with 5 bases left between them. The CDR3 sequence: CASSLEQYNSPLHF. The CDR3 DNA reads TGTGCCAGCAGCTTAGAACAGTATAATTCACCCCTCCACTTT.

The chain recombines TRBV18 with TRBJ1-2; no definite D call. CDR3 length: 14 amino acids. Looked up from germline, CDR1 is KGHSH and CDR2 is LQKENI. Trimming cost V 2 bases and J 1 base, with 8 bases left between them. In DNA form, the CDR3 reads TGTGCCAGCTCACCATCGGGCGGTAACTATGGCTACACCTTC. This codes for CASSPSGGNYGYTF.

This sequence joins TRBV9 and TRBJ2-2; D is undetermined. V was trimmed by 0 bases and J by 1 base, leaving 7 bases between them. The length of the CDR3 is 15 residues. The germline CDR1 and CDR2 sequences are SGDLS and YYNGEE. CDR3 protein: CASSVGNRNTGELFF. The CDR3 nucleotides are TGTGCCAGCAGCGTAGGGAACAGGAACACCGGGGAGCTGTTTTTT.

The chain has TRBV28 and TRBJ1-3; D ambiguous. Trimming shortened V by 2 bases and J by 0 bases, and 5 bases separated the two germline ends. Germline V lookup: CDR1 MDHEN, CDR2 SYDVKM. The CDR3 contains 14 residues. The CDR3 reads CASSLSISGNTIYF. CDR3 DNA: TGTGCCAGCAGTTTAAGTATCTCTGGAAACACCATATATTTT.

The chain carries TRBV28 and TRBJ1-2; TRBD1 might be the D (5 bases). CDR3 length: 12 residues. Germline CDR1 MDHEN, CDR2 SYDVKM. Trimming took 4 bases from V and 4 from J, leaving 7 bases between them. The CDR3 region is CASSSGRYGYTF. In nucleotides, the CDR3 is TGTGCCAGCAGTTCGGGACGCTATGGCTACACCTTC.

This clone showed up just a few times. The chain employs TRBV27 and TRBJ1-5, with D unclear. The ends were cut back, 3 bases at V and 1 base at J, with 4 bases in the middle. The length of the CDR3 is 13 residues. CDR1 and CDR2 (germline): MNHEY, SMNVEV (reference sequence). The CDR3 here is CASSLRSNQPQHF. The CDR3 DNA follows: TGTGCCAGCAGTTTGCGGAGCAATCAGCCCCAGCATTTT.

V usage is TRBV5-8 and J usage is TRBJ1-2; D not certain. Germline V CDR1 and CDR2: SGHTS, YDEGEE. The length of the CDR3 is 12 residues. V lost 5 bases and J 8 bases, leaving 13 bases between the germline ends. The CDR3 DNA is TGTGCCAGCAGTCCCTTCATAGCCGGCTACACCTTC. Protein product: CASSPFIAGYTF.

V is TRBV7-5 and J is TRBJ1-1. TRBV7-5 is a pseudogene locus. The CDR3 extends over 11 amino acids. The CDR3 DNA is TGTGTCAGAATGGGGGACACTGAAGCTTTCTTT. Amino acid sequence: CVRMGDTEAFF.

The V call is TRBV4-1, the J call TRBJ1-6, with D possibly being TRBD1 (5 bases). V was trimmed by 0 bases and J by 10 bases, leaving 22 bases between them. In germline, CDR1 is MGHRA, CDR2 YSYEKL. The CDR3 is 18 residues long. CDR3 sequence (DNA): TGCGCCAGCAGCCAAGATCTCCCGGCAGGGTTGGGATTATCACCCCTCCACTTT. This gives the protein CASSQDLPAGLGLSPLHF.